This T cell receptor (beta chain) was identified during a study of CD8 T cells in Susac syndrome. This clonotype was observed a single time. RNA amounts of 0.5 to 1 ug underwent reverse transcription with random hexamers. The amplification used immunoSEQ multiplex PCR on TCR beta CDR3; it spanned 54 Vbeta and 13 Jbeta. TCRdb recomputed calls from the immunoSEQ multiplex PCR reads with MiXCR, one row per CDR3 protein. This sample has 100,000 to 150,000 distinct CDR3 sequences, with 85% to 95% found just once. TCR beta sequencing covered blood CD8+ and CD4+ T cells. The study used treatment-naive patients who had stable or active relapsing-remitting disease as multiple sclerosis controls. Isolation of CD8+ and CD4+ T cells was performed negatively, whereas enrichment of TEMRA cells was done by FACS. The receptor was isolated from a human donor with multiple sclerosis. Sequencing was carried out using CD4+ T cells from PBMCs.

The CDR3 DNA reads TGCGCCAGCAGCTTTGGCTTGGGACCAAACTATGGCTACACCTTC. It codes for CASSFGLGPNYGYTF. The chain combines TRBV5-1 with TRBJ1-2; TRBD1 might be the D (5 bases). V shed 2 bases and J shed 2 bases, with 13 bases lying between them. The CDR3 contains 15 residues. The V gene's germline CDR1 is SGHRS and CDR2 YFSETQ.